This record covers a single T cell receptor (beta chain). The CDR3 runs 16 residues. From germline, CDR1 is MDHEN and CDR2 SYDVKM. The ends lost 1 base at V and 3 bases at J; junction bases unmatched: 5. Sequencing was performed with immunoSEQ multiplex PCR; in TCRdb, only in-frame clones are kept and a portion is missing. The sample lists about 98,000 clones, 90% to 96% occurring once. This entry comes from a study of technical replicates of blood from a few donors. What was sequenced was T cells isolated from PBMCs. The sequence was collected from a human donor in good health. The genes are TRBV28 and TRBJ2-7, with 11 bases lining up with TRBD2. Here the CDR3 DNA reads TGTGCCAGCAGTTTATTGACTAGCGGGACGTACTACGAGCAGTACTTC. It codes for CASSLLTSGTYYEQYF.